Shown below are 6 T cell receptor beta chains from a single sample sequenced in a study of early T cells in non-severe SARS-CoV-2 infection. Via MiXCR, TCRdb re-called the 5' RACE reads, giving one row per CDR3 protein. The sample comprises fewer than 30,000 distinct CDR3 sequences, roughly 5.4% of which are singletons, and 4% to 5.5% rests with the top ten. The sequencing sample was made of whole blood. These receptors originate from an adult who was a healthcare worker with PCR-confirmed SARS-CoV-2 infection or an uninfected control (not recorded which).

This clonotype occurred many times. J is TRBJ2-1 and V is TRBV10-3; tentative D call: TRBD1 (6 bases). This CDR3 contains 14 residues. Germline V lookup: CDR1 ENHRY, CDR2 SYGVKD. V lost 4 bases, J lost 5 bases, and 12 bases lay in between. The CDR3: CAISVSRTDNEQFF. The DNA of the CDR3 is TGTGCCATCAGTGTTTCCCGGACAGACAATGAGCAGTTCTTC.

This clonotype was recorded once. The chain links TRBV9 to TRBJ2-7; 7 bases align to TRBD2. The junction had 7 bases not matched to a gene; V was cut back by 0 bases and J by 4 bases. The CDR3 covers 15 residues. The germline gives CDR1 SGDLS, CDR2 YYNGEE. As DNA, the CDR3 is TGTGCCAGCAGCGTAGCCTTCGGGAGGAGTTACGAGCAGTACTTC. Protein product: CASSVAFGRSYEQYF.

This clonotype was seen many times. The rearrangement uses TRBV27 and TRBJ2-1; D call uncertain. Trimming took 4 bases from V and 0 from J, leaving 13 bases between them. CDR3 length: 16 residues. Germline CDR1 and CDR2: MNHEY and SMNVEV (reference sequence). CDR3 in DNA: TGTGCCAGCAGTTCCCGGCGGACCAGCTCCTACAATGAGCAGTTCTTC. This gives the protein CASSSRRTSSYNEQFF.

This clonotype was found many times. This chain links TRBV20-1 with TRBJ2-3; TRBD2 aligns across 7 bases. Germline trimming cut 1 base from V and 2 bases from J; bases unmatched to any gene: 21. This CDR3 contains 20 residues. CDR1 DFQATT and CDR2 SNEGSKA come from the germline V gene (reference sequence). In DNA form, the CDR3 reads TGCAGTGCTAGAGTTCTTCGGTTAACGGGAGGCTCCGGGGCCACAGATACGCAGTATTTT. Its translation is CSARVLRLTGGSGATDTQYF.

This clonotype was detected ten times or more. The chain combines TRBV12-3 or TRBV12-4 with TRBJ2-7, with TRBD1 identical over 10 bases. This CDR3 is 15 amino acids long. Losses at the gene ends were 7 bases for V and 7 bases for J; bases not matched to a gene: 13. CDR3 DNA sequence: TGTGCCAGCAACGGACAGGGGGGAGTAAGGACGGAGCAGTACTTC. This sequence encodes CASNGQGGVRTEQYF.

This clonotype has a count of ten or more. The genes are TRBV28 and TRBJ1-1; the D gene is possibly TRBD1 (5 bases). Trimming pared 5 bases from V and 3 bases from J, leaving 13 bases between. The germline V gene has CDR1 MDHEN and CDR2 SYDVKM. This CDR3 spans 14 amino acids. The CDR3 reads CASSTGGAHTEAFF. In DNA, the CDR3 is TGTGCCAGCAGTACGGGTGGGGCGCACACTGAAGCTTTCTTT.